A single sample gave rise to the 24 T cell receptor beta chains below, sequenced in a study of cytomegalovirus exposure and HLA in healthy donors. The PCR employed 60 Vbeta primers together with 13 Jbeta primers. The table came from immunoSEQ multiplex PCR; TCRdb's copy has only in-frame clones and leaves some out. The table lists 150,000 to 200,000 clones, roughly 9.5% of them singletons. The sequenced sample was PBMCs. Every receptor here comes from a woman in her thirties in good health and CMV-seropositive.

The chain joins TRBV7-2 to TRBJ2-4; D is perhaps TRBD1 (5 bases). Trimming took off 5 bases at V and 8 bases at J, with 19 bases between the two ends. The CDR3 spans 15 residues. The germline V gene has CDR1 SGHTA and CDR2 FQGNSA. Written as DNA, the CDR3 is TGTGCCAGCAGCCCAACAGGACGGTCCATCCACATTCAGTACTTC. This codes for CASSPTGRSIHIQYF.

The table lists this clone with a few counts. The chain recombines TRBV2 with TRBJ1-1; no clear D gene. The CDR3 is 14 amino acids. The V end was cut by 4 bases, the J end by 8 bases, with 17 bases between. Germline V lookup: CDR1 SNHLY, CDR2 FYNNEI. The chain's CDR3 is CASSVYSLTSEAFF. As DNA, the CDR3 is TGTGCCAGCAGTGTGTATAGCTTGACCTCCGAAGCTTTCTTT.

The chain links TRBV14 to TRBJ2-1; 7 positions agree with TRBD1. V was clipped by 4 bases and J by 4 bases; unmatched bases: 4. The CDR3 length is 14 residues. CDR1 is SGHDN and CDR2 is FVKESK in the germline V gene. The CDR3 region has the DNA TGTGCCAGCAGCCCCCAGGGACAGTACAATGAGCAGTTCTTC. This sequence encodes CASSPQGQYNEQFF.

This clone has more than one count but fewer than ten. This chain links TRBV5-4 with TRBJ2-4; weak D call: TRBD1 (5 bases). The V gene lost 0 bases and the J gene lost 0 bases, with 13 bases spanning the gap. The germline gives CDR1 SGHNT, CDR2 YYREEE (reference sequence). CDR3 length: 17 residues. CDR3 nucleotides: TGTGCCAGCAGCTTGGCGTCTAGGGGCCTAGCCAAAAACATTCAGTACTTC. This gives the protein CASSLASRGLAKNIQYF.

In this sample, this clone turned up a few times. V usage is TRBV7-2 and J usage is TRBJ2-5; TRBD1 matches 9 bases. V dropped 5 bases and J dropped 2; count of bases not matched to a gene: 6. This CDR3 is built from 15 residues. Per germline, CDR1 SGHTA and CDR2 FQGNSA. CDR3 nucleotide sequence: TGTGCCAGCAGCCCCCGGGACAGGGAACAAGAGACCCAGTACTTC. This translates into CASSPRDREQETQYF.

This clone came up a few times. V usage is TRBV27 and J usage is TRBJ2-1; maybe TRBD1 (5 bases). Per the germline V gene, CDR1 is MNHEY and CDR2 is SMNVEV (reference sequence). The CDR3 spans 14 residues. The germline V and J ends were trimmed by 3 bases and 8 bases, with 14 bases remaining between them. In DNA, the CDR3 is TGTGCCAGCAGTTTCCACCCCAGGGTTGATGAGCAGTTCTTC. Encoded protein: CASSFHPRVDEQFF.

The genes are TRBV2 and TRBJ2-2, with 7 bases matching TRBD1. The V and J ends lost 10 bases and 5 bases, in that order; junction bases with no gene match: 10. The CDR3 is 14 amino acids. The germline gives CDR1 SNHLY, CDR2 FYNNEI. The CDR3 nucleotides read TGTGCCACCTCCCAACAGGGGATTACCGGGGAGCTGTTTTTT. Translation: CATSQQGITGELFF.

This clone was seen more than once but under ten times. This sequence joins TRBV9 and TRBJ1-2; D is possibly TRBD1 (5 bases). CDR1 and CDR2 from the germline V gene are SGDLS and YYNGEE. The ends were cut back, 7 bases at V and 3 bases at J, with 16 bases in the middle. This CDR3 spans 14 amino acids. The DNA of the CDR3 is TGTGCCAGCCAACCCTTGACAGACTACTATGGCTACACCTTC. Its protein product is CASQPLTDYYGYTF.

This chain links TRBV10-2 with TRBJ2-1; 14 positions match TRBD2. CDR1 is WSHSY, CDR2 SAAADI, per germline. The CDR3 has 17 residues. V lost 6 bases to trimming and J lost 4 bases; unmatched junction nucleotides: 8. The CDR3 loop is CASRAGTSGGPYNEQFF. The CDR3 DNA sequence: TGCGCCAGCAGAGCCGGGACTAGCGGGGGCCCATACAATGAGCAGTTCTTC.

J is TRBJ2-7 and V is TRBV7-7; the match to TRBD2 covers 15 bases. V was pared by 6 bases and J by 9 bases, with 9 bases of the junction left unmatched. From germline, CDR1 is SSHAT and CDR2 FNYEAQ (reference sequence). This CDR3 contains 15 residues. CDR3 in amino acids: CASSSKGLAGGGQYF. CDR3 DNA: TGTGCCAGCAGTTCGAAGGGACTAGCGGGGGGCGGGCAGTACTTC. The full variable domain, completed using reference TRBV7-7 and TRBJ2-7, is GAGVSQSPRYKVTKRGQDVTLRCDPISSHATLYWYQQALGQGPEFLTYFNYEAQPDKSGLPSDRFSAERPEGSISTLTIQRTEQRDSAMYRCASSSKGLAGGGQYFGPGTRLTVT.

This clone has only a few counts. The V gene is TRBV7-9, the J gene TRBJ2-7, with 7 bases that match TRBD2. The CDR3 spans 17 residues. Germline V gene sequence: CDR1 SEHNR, CDR2 FQNEAQ (reference sequence). After removal of 4 bases from V and 1 base from J, the junction contained 13 bases not matched to a gene. The CDR3 nucleotides read TGTGCCAGCAGCTCCAGGGCAGAGGGGAGGGAGTCCTACGAGCAGTACTTC. Its translation is CASSSRAEGRESYEQYF.

V and J are TRBV28 and TRBJ2-1, with 7 bases lining up with TRBD2. The CDR3 totals 10 residues. V shed 9 bases, J shed 13 bases, and the junction held 6 bases outside the gene matches. Looked up from germline, CDR1 is MDHEN and CDR2 is SYDVKM. The CDR3 region has the DNA TGTGCCAGAAGCGGACTAGTCCAGTTCTTC. This encodes CARSGLVQFF.

This clone showed up just a few times. The gene calls are TRBV19 and TRBJ2-1, with 8 bases that match TRBD1. Germline values: CDR1 LNHDA, CDR2 SQIVND (reference sequence). The CDR3 covers 12 residues. Trimming cost V 8 bases and J 12 bases; bases outside gene matches: 9. The CDR3, as DNA: TGTGCCAGTGGTCTCCGGGACAGGTTGCAGTTCTTC. This sequence encodes CASGLRDRLQFF.

This clone was counted between two and nine times. J is TRBJ2-7 and V is TRBV5-7; TRBD2 might be the D (5 bases). TRBV5-7 is placed among ORFs of uncertain function. Trimming left V 5 bases short and J 2 bases short, with 14 bases between. This CDR3 has 14 amino acids. The CDR3 protein is CASRHNCGPYEQYF. CDR3 sequence (DNA): TGTGCCAGCAGGCACAATTGCGGGCCCTACGAGCAGTACTTC.

In its sample, this clone was seen a few times. The chain combines TRBV10-3 with TRBJ2-7; 7 bases align to TRBD2. CDR1 and CDR2 from the germline V gene are ENHRY and SYGVKD. Unmatched junction bases numbered 2, after V lost 3 bases and J lost 3 bases. The CDR3 totals 13 residues. The chain's CDR3 is CAISEWGGYEQYF. CDR3 in DNA: TGTGCCATCAGTGAATGGGGGGGCTACGAGCAGTACTTC.

This clone has just a few counts. The V gene is TRBV27, the J gene TRBJ2-7, with 10 nucleotides matching TRBD1. The V segment lost 5 bases and the J segment 9 bases; nucleotides outside the gene matches: 7. CDR1 MNHEY and CDR2 SMNVEV come from the germline V gene (reference sequence). The CDR3 runs 13 residues. CDR3 in DNA: TGTGCCAGCAGTGCGGACAGGGGGAAAGGGCAGTACTTC. Its translation is CASSADRGKGQYF.

The chain couples TRBV7-6 to TRBJ2-2; TRBD2 matches at 7 bases. V lost 1 base and J lost 0; bases outside the gene matches: 5. CDR3 length: 17 residues. Germline CDR1 reads SGHVS; CDR2 reads FNYEAQ. Here the CDR3 DNA reads TGTGCCAGCAGCTTAGATCCCGGACTAGCGAACACCGGGGAGCTGTTTTTT. This gives the protein CASSLDPGLANTGELFF.

The V gene is TRBV10-3, the J gene TRBJ1-5, with D possibly TRBD1 on 6 matching bases. The CDR3 totals 14 residues. Germline V gene data show CDR1 as ENHRY and CDR2 as SYGVKD. Trimming cost V 2 bases and J 6 bases, with 11 bases left between them. CDR3 nucleotide sequence: TGTGCCATCAGTGAGGCCCAGGGGATTCAGCCCCAGCATTTT. This encodes CAISEAQGIQPQHF.

The chain carries TRBV9 and TRBJ2-5; possible D gene TRBD2, 6 bases. The CDR3 extends over 13 amino acids. Looked up from germline, CDR1 is SGDLS and CDR2 is YYNGEE. The germline V and J ends were trimmed by 0 bases and 3 bases, with 6 bases remaining between them. This CDR3 is CASSVGGEETQYF. Written as DNA, the CDR3 is TGTGCCAGCAGCGTAGGGGGGGAAGAGACCCAGTACTTC. Based on the CDR3 plus reference TRBV9 and TRBJ2-5, the full variable domain is DSGVTQTPKHLITATGQRVTLRCSPRSGDLSVYWYQQSLDQGLQFLIQYYNGEERAKGNILERFSAQQFPDLHSELNLSSLELGDSALYFCASSVGGEETQYFGPGTRLLVL.

The rearrangement uses TRBV19 and TRBJ2-1; 11 bases agree with TRBD2. This CDR3 is 18 amino acids long. The germline V gene has CDR1 LNHDA and CDR2 SQIVND (reference sequence). The J segment lost 2 bases and the V segment lost 8 bases, leaving 14 bases of the junction unmatched. This CDR3 is CASLSTRSGRATYNEQFF. CDR3 DNA sequence: TGTGCCAGTCTTAGCACGCGTAGCGGGAGGGCCACCTACAATGAGCAGTTCTTC. Based on the CDR3 plus reference TRBV19 and TRBJ2-1, the full variable domain is DGGITQSPKYLFRKEGQNVTLSCEQNLNHDAMYWYRQDPGQGLRLIYYSQIVNDFQKGDIAEGYSVSREKKESFPLTVTSAQKNPTAFYLCASLSTRSGRATYNEQFFGPGTRLTVL.

This clone has only a few counts. The J gene is TRBJ2-2, the V gene TRBV27; D might be TRBD2 (6 bases). Between the trimmed V and J ends, which lost 5 bases and 8 bases, there was a span of 18 bases. CDR3 length equals 15 residues. Germline V gene lookup returns CDR1 MNHEY and CDR2 SMNVEV (reference sequence). CDR3 sequence reads: CASSLLGTPNGELFF. The DNA for the CDR3 is TGTGCCAGCAGTCTCCTCGGGACTCCTAATGGGGAGCTGTTTTTT.

The genes are TRBV5-1 and TRBJ2-7; D unresolved. Per the germline V gene, CDR1 is SGHRS and CDR2 is YFSETQ. The CDR3 consists of 17 residues. Deletions cut 4 bases from V and 4 bases from J, with 24 bases between. CDR3 bases: TGCGCCAGCAGCCCCCTTCCCGCTAGTACGATTGTTTACGAGCAGTACTTC. It codes for CASSPLPASTIVYEQYF.

The V and J genes are TRBV4-1 and TRBJ1-4; D gene ambiguous. This CDR3 spans 16 amino acids. Trimming cost V 4 bases and J 8 bases, with 20 bases left between them. Germline values: CDR1 MGHRA, CDR2 YSYEKL. The CDR3 DNA reads as TGCGCCAGCAGCCCACCGACGGGCCCCGGGAGGGAAAAACTGTTTTTT. It specifies CASSPPTGPGREKLFF.

The chain uses TRBV7-2 and TRBJ2-7, with D possibly being TRBD2 (6 bases). The V end was cut by 4 bases, the J end by 0 bases, with 13 bases between. CDR1 and CDR2 (germline): SGHTA, FQGNSA. The CDR3 extends over 15 amino acids. In DNA form, the CDR3 reads TGTGCCAGCAGCTCAACCGGCGGGACCTCCTACGAGCAGTACTTC. The encoded protein is CASSSTGGTSYEQYF.